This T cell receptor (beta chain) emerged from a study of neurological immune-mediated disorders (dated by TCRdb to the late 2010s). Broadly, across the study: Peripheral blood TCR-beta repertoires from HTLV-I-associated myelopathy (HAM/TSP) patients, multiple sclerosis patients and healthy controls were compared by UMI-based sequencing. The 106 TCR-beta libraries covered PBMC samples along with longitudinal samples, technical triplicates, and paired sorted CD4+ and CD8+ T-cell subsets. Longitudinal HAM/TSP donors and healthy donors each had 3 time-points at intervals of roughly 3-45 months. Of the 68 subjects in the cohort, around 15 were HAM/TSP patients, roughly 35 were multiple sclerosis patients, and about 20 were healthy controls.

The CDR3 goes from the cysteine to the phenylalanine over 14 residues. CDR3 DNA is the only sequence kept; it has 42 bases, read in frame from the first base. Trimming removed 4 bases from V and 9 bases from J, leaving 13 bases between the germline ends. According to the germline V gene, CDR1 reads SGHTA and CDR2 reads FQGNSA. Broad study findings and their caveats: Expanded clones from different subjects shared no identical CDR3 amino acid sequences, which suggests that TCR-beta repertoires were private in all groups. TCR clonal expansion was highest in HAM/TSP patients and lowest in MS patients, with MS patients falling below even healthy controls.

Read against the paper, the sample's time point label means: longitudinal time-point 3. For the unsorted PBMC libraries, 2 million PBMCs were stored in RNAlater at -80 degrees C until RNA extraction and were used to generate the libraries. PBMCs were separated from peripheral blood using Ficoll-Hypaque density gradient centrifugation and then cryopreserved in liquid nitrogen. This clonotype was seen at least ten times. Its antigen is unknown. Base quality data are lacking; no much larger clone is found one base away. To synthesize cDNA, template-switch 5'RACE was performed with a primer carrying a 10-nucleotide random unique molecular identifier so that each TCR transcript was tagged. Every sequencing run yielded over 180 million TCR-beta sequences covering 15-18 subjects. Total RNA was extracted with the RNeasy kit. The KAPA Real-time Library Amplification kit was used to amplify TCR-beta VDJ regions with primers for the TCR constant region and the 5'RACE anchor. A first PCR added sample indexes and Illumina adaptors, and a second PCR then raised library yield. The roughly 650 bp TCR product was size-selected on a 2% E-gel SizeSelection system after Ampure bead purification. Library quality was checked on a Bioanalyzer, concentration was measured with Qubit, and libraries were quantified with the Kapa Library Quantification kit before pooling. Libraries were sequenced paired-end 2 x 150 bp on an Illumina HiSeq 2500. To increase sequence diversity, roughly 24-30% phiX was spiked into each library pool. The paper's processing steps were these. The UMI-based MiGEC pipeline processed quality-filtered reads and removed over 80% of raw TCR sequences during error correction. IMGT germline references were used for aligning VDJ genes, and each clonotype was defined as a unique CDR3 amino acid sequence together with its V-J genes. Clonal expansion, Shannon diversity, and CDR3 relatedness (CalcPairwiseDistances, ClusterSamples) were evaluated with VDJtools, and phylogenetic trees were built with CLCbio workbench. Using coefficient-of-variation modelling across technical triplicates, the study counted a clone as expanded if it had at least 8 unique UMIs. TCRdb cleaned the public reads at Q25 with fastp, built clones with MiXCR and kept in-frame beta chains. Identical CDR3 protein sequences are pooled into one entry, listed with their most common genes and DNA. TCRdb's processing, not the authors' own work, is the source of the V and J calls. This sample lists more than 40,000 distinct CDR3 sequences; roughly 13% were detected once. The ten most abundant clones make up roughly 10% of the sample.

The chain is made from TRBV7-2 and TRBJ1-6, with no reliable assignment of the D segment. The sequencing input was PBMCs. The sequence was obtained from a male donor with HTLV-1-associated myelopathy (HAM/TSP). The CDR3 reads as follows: CASSSPGVSSPLHF. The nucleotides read TGTGCCAGCAGCTCGCCCGGGGTGAGTTCACCCCTCCACTTT. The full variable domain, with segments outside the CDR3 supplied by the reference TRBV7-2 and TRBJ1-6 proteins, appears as GAGVSQSPSNKVTEKGKDVELRCDPISGHTALYWYRQSLGQGLEFLIYFQGNSAPDKSGLPSDRFSAERTGGSVSTLTIQRTQQEDSAVYLCASSSPGVSSPLHFGNGTRLTVT.